This TCR beta chain derives from a study of T-cell reconstitution after alpha-beta-depleted transplantation in children. A few counts support this clonotype. Using unique molecular identifiers, the investigators prepared the TCRbeta library. TCRdb ran MiXCR on the PCR reads and lists one entry per CDR3 protein. The sample consists of 500,000 or so distinct CDR3 sequences, over 25% of them appearing once. The TCR comes from a human donor who donated a stem cell graft to a child with aplastic anemia. The sample here was PBMCs from the stem cell graft donor, taken from the stem cell graft.

This chain's CDR3 is CATPPPASDEQFF. The DNA for the CDR3 is TGTGCCACCCCGCCCCCAGCGTCTGATGAGCAGTTCTTC. The chain uses TRBV7-2 and TRBJ2-1; D is ambiguous. Germline CDR1 and CDR2: SGHTA and FQGNSA. The V end lost 10 bases, the J end lost 8 bases, and 18 bases lay between the germline ends. CDR3 length: 13 residues.